The subject of this entry is one T cell receptor beta chain. Its cognate antigen is unknown. The sample belongs to a study of identical twins. Study outcomes and limitations: Insertion counts were lower in abundant cord blood beta clonotypes, a trend that memory repertoires did not show. Part of the zero-insertion signal could reflect confounding by invariant MAIT and iNKT cells. The same donors were not followed; conclusions instead depended on cross-sectional statistical analysis.

A universal primer binding site was introduced by template switching. The final cDNA contained unique molecular identifiers. TCRdb independently ran MiXCR on the 5' RACE reads; one entry per CDR3 protein. The sample shows 1.5 million to 2 million distinct CDR3 sequences, less than 40% of them seen only once. Germline CDR1 MGHRA, CDR2 YSYEKL. V was trimmed by 1 base and J by 4 bases, leaving 17 bases between them. This CDR3 contains 17 residues. J is TRBJ2-1 and V is TRBV4-1, with D perhaps TRBD2 (5 bases). Sequencing used cord blood. The sequence was collected from a newborn girl in good health. The CDR3, as DNA: TGCGCCAGCAGCCAAGCCCCAAGCGGAGTAGCGTACAATGAGCAGTTCTTC. Translating it yields CASSQAPSGVAYNEQFF.